This entry features one TCR beta chain sequence. What it recognizes is unknown. This sample is part of a study of CD8 T cells in ankylosing spondylitis. Whole-study findings and limits: As reported, disease-linked clones showed significant enrichment in matched ankylosing spondylitis synovial fluid.

Quantitative 5'-RACE was performed with molecular barcodes, and it yielded the TCR beta libraries. TCRdb re-called the 5' RACE reads with MiXCR, one entry per CDR3 protein. Of around 230,000 distinct CDR3 sequences listed, around 7.8% are singletons. The ends were cut back, 3 bases at V and 3 bases at J, with 8 bases in the middle. The CDR3 is 14 amino acids. This chain connects TRBV12-3 or TRBV12-4 to TRBJ2-2, with D perhaps TRBD2 (6 bases). Material for sequencing was blood, either unsorted or a sorted T cell fraction (not recorded which). The receptor's source is a male donor with ankylosing spondylitis or in good health (not recorded which). The CDR3 spells CASSFSGDTGELFF. The CDR3 DNA reads as TGTGCCAGCAGTTTCTCGGGGGACACCGGGGAGCTGTTTTTT.